This T cell receptor (beta chain) was sequenced during a study of blood T cell repertoires in COVID-19. V was pared by 3 bases and J by 0 bases, with 12 bases between. The CDR3 runs to 16 residues. The germline CDR1 and CDR2 sequences are SEHNR and FQNEAQ (reference sequence). Assay used: immunoSEQ multiplex PCR; TCRdb lists only in-frame clones, some missing. The sample has about 240,000 clones, approximately 83% seen once. The count of this clone is one. Sequenced sample: PBMCs or T cells enriched from blood (not recorded which). The J gene is TRBJ2-1, the V gene TRBV7-9; D uncertain. The origin of this receptor is a woman aged 40 to 55 with acute COVID-19. CDR3 amino acids: CASSFFSLSSYNEQFF. The CDR3 nucleotides are TGTGCCAGCAGCTTCTTTAGCTTGAGCTCCTACAATGAGCAGTTCTTC.